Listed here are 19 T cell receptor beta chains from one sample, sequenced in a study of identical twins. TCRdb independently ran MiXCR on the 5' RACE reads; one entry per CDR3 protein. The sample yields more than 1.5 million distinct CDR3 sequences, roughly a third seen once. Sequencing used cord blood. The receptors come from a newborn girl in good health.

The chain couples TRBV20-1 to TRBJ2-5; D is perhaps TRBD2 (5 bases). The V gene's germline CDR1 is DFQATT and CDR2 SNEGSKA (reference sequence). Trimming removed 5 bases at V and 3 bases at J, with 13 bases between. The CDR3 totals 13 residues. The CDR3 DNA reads TGCAGTGCTTCCCGAAGCGGCAAAGAGACCCAGTACTTC. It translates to CSASRSGKETQYF.

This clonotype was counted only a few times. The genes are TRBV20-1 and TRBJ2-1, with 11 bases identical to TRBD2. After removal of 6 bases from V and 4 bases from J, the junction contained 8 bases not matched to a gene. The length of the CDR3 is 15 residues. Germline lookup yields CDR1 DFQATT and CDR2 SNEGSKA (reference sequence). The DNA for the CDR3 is TGCAGTGCCTCCCCGACTAGCGGGGATTACAATGAGCAGTTCTTC. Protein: CSASPTSGDYNEQFF.

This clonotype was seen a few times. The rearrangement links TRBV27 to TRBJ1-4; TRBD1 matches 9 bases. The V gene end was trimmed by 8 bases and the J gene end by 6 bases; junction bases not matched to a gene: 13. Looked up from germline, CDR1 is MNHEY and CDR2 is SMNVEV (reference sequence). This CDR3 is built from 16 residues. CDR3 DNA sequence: TGTGCCAGCGGTCAAGACAGGGGGACCCGAGATGAAAAACTGTTTTTT. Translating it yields CASGQDRGTRDEKLFF.

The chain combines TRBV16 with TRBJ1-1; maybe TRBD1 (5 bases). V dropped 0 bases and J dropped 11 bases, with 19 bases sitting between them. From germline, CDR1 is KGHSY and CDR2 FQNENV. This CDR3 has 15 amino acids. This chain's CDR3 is CASSQSATARIWAFF. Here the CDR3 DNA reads TGTGCCAGCAGCCAATCCGCGACAGCACGTATCTGGGCTTTCTTT.

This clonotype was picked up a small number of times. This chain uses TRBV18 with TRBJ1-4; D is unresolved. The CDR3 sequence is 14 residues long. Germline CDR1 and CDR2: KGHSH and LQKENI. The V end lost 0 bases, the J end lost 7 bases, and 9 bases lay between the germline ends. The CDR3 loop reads CASSPPGSFEKLFF. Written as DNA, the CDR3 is TGTGCCAGCTCACCACCGGGCAGCTTTGAAAAACTGTTTTTT.

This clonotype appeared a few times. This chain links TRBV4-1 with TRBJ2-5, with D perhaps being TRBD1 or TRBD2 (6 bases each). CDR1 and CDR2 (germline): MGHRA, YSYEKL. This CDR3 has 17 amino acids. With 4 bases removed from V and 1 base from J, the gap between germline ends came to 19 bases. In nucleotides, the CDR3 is TGCGCCAGCAGCCCCCTAGGTGACGGGGGCCGCCAAGAGACCCAGTACTTC. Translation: CASSPLGDGGRQETQYF.

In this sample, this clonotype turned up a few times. Here the CDR3 reads CASSPGGLVEQFF. Written as DNA, the CDR3 is TGTGCCAGCAGCCCGGGTGGGCTGGTTGAGCAGTTCTTC. The V and J genes are TRBV27 and TRBJ2-1; D is undetermined. There are 13 residues in the CDR3. Trimming shortened V by 6 bases and J by 9 bases, and 15 bases separated the two germline ends. Germline V gives CDR1 MNHEY, CDR2 SMNVEV (reference sequence).

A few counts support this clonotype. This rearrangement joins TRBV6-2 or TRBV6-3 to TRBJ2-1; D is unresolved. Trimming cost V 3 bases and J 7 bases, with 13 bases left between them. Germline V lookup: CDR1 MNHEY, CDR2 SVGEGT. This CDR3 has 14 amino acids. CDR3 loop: CASSYFTLRNEQFF. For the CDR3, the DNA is TGTGCCAGCAGTTATTTTACCCTGAGGAATGAGCAGTTCTTC.

CDR3 loop: CASSYSPLMATQYF. The CDR3 DNA follows: TGTGCCAGCAGTTACTCTCCCCTTATGGCTACGCAGTATTTT. The V gene is TRBV6-5, the J gene TRBJ2-3, with no clear D. Germline CDR1 reads MNHEY; CDR2 reads SVGAGI. V shed 0 bases and J shed 8 bases, with 12 bases lying between them. The CDR3 is 14 amino acids.

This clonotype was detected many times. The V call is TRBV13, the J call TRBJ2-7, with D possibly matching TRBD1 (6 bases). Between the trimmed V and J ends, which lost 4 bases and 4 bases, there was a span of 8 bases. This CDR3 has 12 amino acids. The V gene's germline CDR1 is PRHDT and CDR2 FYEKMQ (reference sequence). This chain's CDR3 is CASSSGQYEQYF. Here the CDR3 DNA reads TGTGCCAGCAGCTCGGGACAATACGAGCAGTACTTC.

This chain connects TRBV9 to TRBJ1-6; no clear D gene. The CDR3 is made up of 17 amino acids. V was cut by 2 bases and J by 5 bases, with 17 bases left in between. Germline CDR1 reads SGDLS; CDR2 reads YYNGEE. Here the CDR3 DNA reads TGTGCCAGCAGCGTTGGGCAGACCCCTAGGGATAATTCACCCCTCCACTTT. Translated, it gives CASSVGQTPRDNSPLHF.

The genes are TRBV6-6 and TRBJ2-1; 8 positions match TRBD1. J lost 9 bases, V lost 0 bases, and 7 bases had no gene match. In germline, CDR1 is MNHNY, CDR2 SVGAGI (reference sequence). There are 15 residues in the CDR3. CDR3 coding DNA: TGTGCCAGCAGTTACTCGCAGGGGGCGGGCCTTGAGCAGTTCTTC. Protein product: CASSYSQGAGLEQFF.

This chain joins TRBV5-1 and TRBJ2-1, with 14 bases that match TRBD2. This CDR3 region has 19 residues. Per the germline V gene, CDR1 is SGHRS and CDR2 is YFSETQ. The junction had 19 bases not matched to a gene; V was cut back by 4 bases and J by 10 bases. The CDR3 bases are TGCGCCAGCAGCCGCGGACAAAAGATCGGACTAGCGGGAGGTCGGGAGCAGTTCTTC. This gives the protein CASSRGQKIGLAGGREQFF. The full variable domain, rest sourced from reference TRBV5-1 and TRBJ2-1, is KAGVTQTPRYLIKTRGQQVTLSCSPISGHRSVSWYQQTPGQGLQFLFEYFSETQRNKGNFPGRFSGRQFSNSRSEMNVSTLELGDSALYLCASSRGQKIGLAGGREQFFGPGTRLTVL.

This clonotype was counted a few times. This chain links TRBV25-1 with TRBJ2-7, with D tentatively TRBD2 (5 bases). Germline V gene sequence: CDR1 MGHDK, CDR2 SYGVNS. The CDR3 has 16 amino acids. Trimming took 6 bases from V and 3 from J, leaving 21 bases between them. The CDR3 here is CASREDGLAPFYEQYF. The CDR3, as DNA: TGTGCCAGCAGAGAGGACGGGCTAGCTCCTTTCTACGAGCAGTACTTC.

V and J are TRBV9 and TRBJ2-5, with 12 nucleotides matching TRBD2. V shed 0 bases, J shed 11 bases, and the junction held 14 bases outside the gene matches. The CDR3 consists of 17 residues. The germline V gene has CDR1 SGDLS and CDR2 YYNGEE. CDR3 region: CASSVGSSGGAGNEQYF. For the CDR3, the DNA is TGTGCCAGCAGCGTAGGATCTAGCGGGGGGGCGGGCAATGAGCAGTACTTC.

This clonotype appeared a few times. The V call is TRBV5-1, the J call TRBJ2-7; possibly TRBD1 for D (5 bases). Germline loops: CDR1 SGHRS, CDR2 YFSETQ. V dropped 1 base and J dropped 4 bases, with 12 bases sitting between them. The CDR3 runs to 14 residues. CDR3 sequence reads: CASSLTVKGYEQYF. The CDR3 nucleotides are TGCGCCAGCAGCTTGACAGTGAAGGGGTACGAGCAGTACTTC.

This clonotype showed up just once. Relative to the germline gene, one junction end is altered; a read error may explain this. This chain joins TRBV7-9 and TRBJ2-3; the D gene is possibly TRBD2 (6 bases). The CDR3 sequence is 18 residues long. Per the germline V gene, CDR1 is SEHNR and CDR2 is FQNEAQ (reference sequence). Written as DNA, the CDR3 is TGTGCCAGCAGCTGGACTACCACCTCGTTCTCTAGCACAGGTACGCAGTATTTT. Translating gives CASSWTTTSFSSTGTQYF.

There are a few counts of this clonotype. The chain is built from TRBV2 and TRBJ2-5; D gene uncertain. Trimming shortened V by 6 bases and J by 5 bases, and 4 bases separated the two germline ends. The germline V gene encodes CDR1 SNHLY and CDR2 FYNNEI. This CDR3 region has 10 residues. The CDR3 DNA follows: TGTGCCAGCAGAACGGAGACCCAGTACTTC. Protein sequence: CASRTETQYF.

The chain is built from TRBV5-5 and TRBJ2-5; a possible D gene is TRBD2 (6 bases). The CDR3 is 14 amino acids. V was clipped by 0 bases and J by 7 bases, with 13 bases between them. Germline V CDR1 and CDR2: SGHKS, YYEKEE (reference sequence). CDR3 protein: CASSLALAFMTQYF. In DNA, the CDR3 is TGTGCCAGCAGCTTGGCCCTAGCGTTTATGACCCAGTACTTC.